This is a list of T cell receptor beta chains from one sample in a study of CD8+ T cells in alopecia areata. The assay was immunoSEQ multiplex PCR, and TCRdb's table has in-frame clones only and misses some. The table records 200,000 or so clones, nearly 60% of them present only once. The sequencing used CD4+ T cells sorted from blood, collected at week 24, from a patient treated with tofacitinib. These receptors were collected from a human donor with alopecia areata. Each CDR3 is given with its conserved first and last residue. A D gene is named only where the DNA matches it firmly. Clone sizes are given selectively: once, few, many, or a class where the clone is expanded.

>TRBD2|TRBJ2-1|-|TRBV29-1
TGCAGCGTTGTATTAGCGGGAGAACTTTGGAGTGAGCAGTTCTTC
CSVVLAGELWSEQFF
>-|TRBJ2-5|few|TRBV9
TGTGCCAGCAGCGTAACTAGAAAGGGGACCCAGTACTTC
CASSVTRKGTQYF
>-|TRBJ1-1|few|TRBV7-3
TGTGCCAGCAGCCCGTGGACAGTCAAGGCTATCAACACTGAAGCTTTCTTT
CASSPWTVKAINTEAFF
>-|TRBJ1-2|few|TRBV7-3
TGTGCCAGCAGCTTAGACGCCACGGGCTATGGCTACACCTTC
CASSLDATGYGYTF
>-|TRBJ2-4|-|TRBV13
TGTGCCAGCAGCTTAAAGGGAGCCAAAAACATTCAGTACTTC
CASSLKGAKNIQYF
>-|TRBJ1-1|-|TRBV30
TGTGCCTGCCGACTAACAGGTTCTGAAGCTTTCTTT
CACRLTGSEAFF
>TRBD2|TRBJ2-1|few|TRBV5-1
TGCGCCACCAGTTTAGCGGGGGGGCAATACAATGAGCAGTTCTTC
CATSLAGGQYNEQFF
>-|TRBJ1-1|-|TRBV2
TGTGCCAGCAGTGACTTACAGTCGAACACTGAAGCTTTCTTT
CASSDLQSNTEAFF
>TRBD2|TRBJ2-1|-|TRBV7-3
TGTGCCAGCAGCCCCCAGACTAGCGGGAGGACCATTCCCTACAATGAGCAGTTCTTC
CASSPQTSGRTIPYNEQFF
>TRBD1|TRBJ1-2|-|TRBV6-6
TGTGCCAGCAGTCACGACAGGGGGATCGGCTACACCTTC
CASSHDRGIGYTF
>-|TRBJ2-3|-|TRBV5-1
TGCGCCAGCAGCTTGGACACAGATACGCAGTATTTT
CASSLDTDTQYF
>-|TRBJ2-1|-|TRBV27
TGTGCCAGCAGATTAAGTGACCCGCGCGGGAATGAGCAGTTCTTC
CASRLSDPRGNEQFF
>-|TRBJ2-1|-|TRBV7-9
TGTGCCAGCAGCCCCCTCCAGGGGGCGGGAGCGGCCTACAATGAGCAGTTCTTC
CASSPLQGAGAAYNEQFF
>TRBD1|TRBJ1-6|few|TRBV7-8
TGTGCCAGCAGCTTACGCGACAGGGGAACTTCACCCCTCCACTTT
CASSLRDRGTSPLHF
>-|TRBJ2-3|-|TRBV5-1
TGCGCCAGCAGCCCCGGGACCACAGATACGCAGTATTTT
CASSPGTTDTQYF
>-|TRBJ1-2|few|TRBV30
TGTGCCTGGAGTGTACGGGGGGACTATGGCTACACCTTC
CAWSVRGDYGYTF
>TRBD1|TRBJ2-6|-|TRBV7-9
TGTGCCAGCAGCACAGGGGACGGGGCCAACGTCCTGACTTTC
CASSTGDGANVLTF
>-|TRBJ2-7|-|TRBV5-1
TGTGCCAGCAGCCTCGGACGGGTCTACGAGCAGTACTTC
CASSLGRVYEQYF
>-|TRBJ2-3|-|TRBV11-2
TGTGCCAGCAGCCTTGCAGGATATAGCACAGATACGCAGTATTTT
CASSLAGYSTDTQYF
>TRBD2|TRBJ2-3|-|TRBV25-1
TGTGCCAGCAGTGAAGCCACTAGCGCCGGCACAGATACGCAGTATTTT
CASSEATSAGTDTQYF
>-|TRBJ1-2|-|TRBV19
TGTGCCAGTAGCCGGACAGCCTATGGCTACACCTTC
CASSRTAYGYTF
>TRBD2|TRBJ2-7|-|TRBV30
TGTGCCTGGAGCCGACTAGCAACTGGGTCCGAGCAGTACTTC
CAWSRLATGSEQYF
>TRBD1|TRBJ2-4|-|TRBV5-6
TGTGCCAGCAGCCAGTCCGGGACAGTAAACATTCAGTACTTC
CASSQSGTVNIQYF
>TRBD1|TRBJ1-1|-|TRBV5-1
TGCGCCAGCAGCATAACCCAGACAGGGGAAGCTGAAGCTTTCTTT
CASSITQTGEAEAFF
>-|TRBJ1-5|once|TRBV7-6
TGTGCCAGCAGCAGGGGAGGGAATCAGCCCCAGCATTTT
CASSRGGNQPQHF
>-|TRBJ2-1|-|TRBV7-9
TGTGCCAGCAGCTTAGGGCTGGGGGGACGCTCCTACAATGAGCAGTTCTTC
CASSLGLGGRSYNEQFF
>-|TRBJ2-5|-|TRBV5-1
TGCGCCTCCGCAACGCAGGGTGGGGAGACCCAGTACTTC
CASATQGGETQYF
>-|TRBJ2-3|-|TRBV30
TGTGCCTGGAGTGTAAAGCTTCCCACAGATACGCAGTATTTT
CAWSVKLPTDTQYF